The clone carrying this T cell receptor beta chain was seen only once. Its antigen is unknown. This specimen belongs to a study of cytomegalovirus exposure and HLA in healthy donors. PCR used 60 Vbeta primers and 13 Jbeta primers. Libraries were prepared by immunoSEQ multiplex PCR; TCRdb keeps only in-frame clonotypes and omits some of them. The sample holds about 180,000 clones; around 82% are singletons and the top ten take around 6%. Trimming took off 6 bases at V and 6 bases at J, with 12 bases between the two ends. There are 13 residues in the CDR3. The germline V gene has CDR1 MNHEY and CDR2 SMNVEV (reference sequence). Study-level results: In terms of immune exposure information, only CMV serostatus was available.

This sequence was found in a man aged 40-49 years in good health and CMV-seronegative. The chain recombines TRBV27 with TRBJ1-5; possible D gene TRBD1, 5 bases. The sample consisted of PBMCs. CDR3 sequence reads: CASSQGRGQPQHF. CDR3 in DNA: TGTGCCAGCAGCCAGGGAAGAGGTCAGCCCCAGCATTTT.